Listed below are T cell receptor beta chains from one sample, sequenced in a study of shared clonotypes between healthy human individuals. Sequenced by immunoSEQ multiplex PCR; TCRdb stores in-frame clones only, minus some. The sample has approximately 88,000 clones; 68% are singletons. The specimen was memory CD8+ T cells sorted from blood. Receptors were obtained from a man aged 30 to 39 in good health. Both conserved end residues are part of each CDR3. A D gene is named only where the DNA matches it firmly. Part of the rows lack a size; the others show once, few, many or a class for expanded clones.

15	TRBV2	.	TRBD1	TRBJ2-6	TGTGCCAGCAGTGGGACAGCTGGACAGGCCAACGTCCTGACTTTT	CASSGTAGQANVLTF
13	TRBV19	.	.	TRBJ2-4	TGTGCCGGAGGCAACACAGGGTCGGACATTCAGTACTTC	CAGGNTGSDIQYF
14	TRBV11-2	.	TRBD2	TRBJ2-7	TGTGCCAGCAGCTTTGGGACTAGCGGCTACGAGCAGTACTTC	CASSFGTSGYEQYF
11	TRBV15	.	.	TRBJ2-1	TGTGCCACCCAGGGTGACAATGAGCAGTTCTTC	CATQGDNEQFF
13	TRBV29-1	once	.	TRBJ2-7	TGCAGCGTTGAGGGCCTGGACTCCTACGAGCAGTACTTC	CSVEGLDSYEQYF
15	TRBV7-3	few	.	TRBJ1-5	TGTGCCAGCAGCTTGGCAGGGGCTGGCAATCAGCCCCAGCATTTT	CASSLAGAGNQPQHF
14	TRBV2	.	.	TRBJ2-2	TGTGCCAGCAGTGATCCTTCTAGCACCGGGGAGCTGTTTTTT	CASSDPSSTGELFF
11	TRBV7-9	.	.	TRBJ1-1	TGTGCCAGCAGCTTAGTGGCTCAAGCTTTCTTT	CASSLVAQAFF
14	TRBV5-1	.	TRBD1	TRBJ1-1	TGCGCCAGCGGGTCCGGGACAGGGGTTTCTGAAGCTTTCTTT	CASGSGTGVSEAFF
14	TRBV9	.	.	TRBJ2-5	TGTGCCAGCAGCGTAGTTGGGACCGAAGAGACCCAGTACTTC	CASSVVGTEETQYF